A selection of T cell receptor beta chains follows, all from one sample in a study of CD8 T cells in ankylosing spondylitis. Each CDR3 protein gets one entry after TCRdb re-called the 5' RACE reads with MiXCR. This table holds some 800,000 distinct CDR3 sequences, about 12% found once. Sequencing was done on a sample of blood, either unsorted or a sorted T cell fraction (not recorded which). The source is a male donor with ankylosing spondylitis. CDR3s include the opening cysteine and the closing phenylalanine or tryptophan. Fields, in order: V gene, J gene, CDR3 protein.

TRBV29-1	TRBJ1-5	CSVVGGVNQPQHF
TRBV4-1	TRBJ1-6	CASSALPVTGARVRSPLHF
TRBV12-3/TRBV12-4	TRBJ2-7	CASQVYGYEQYF
TRBV2	TRBJ2-5	CASSRLVLETQYF
TRBV29-1	TRBJ1-1	CSGLRDRNTEAFF
TRBV28	TRBJ2-7	CASSSWTGAYEQYF
TRBV4-1	TRBJ2-1	CASSLSAGGLWNEQFF
TRBV15	TRBJ1-2	CATSRGDRDYGYTF
TRBV28	TRBJ1-2	CASRQAPGYHGYTF
TRBV7-2	TRBJ2-7	CASSLGSLLYEQYF
TRBV5-1	TRBJ2-5	CASSRAPQETQYF
TRBV5-1	TRBJ2-7	CASSWTGITYEQYF
TRBV5-1	TRBJ2-3	CASSLAQGSDTQYF
TRBV20-1	TRBJ2-4	CSAIGLALAKNIQYF
TRBV29-1	TRBJ1-1	CSGRLNTEAFF
TRBV7-9	TRBJ2-1	CASSSRDRAQSSKFF
TRBV19	TRBJ1-5	CASSIGTGAYQPQHF
TRBV7-9	TRBJ1-3	CASSASGNTIYF
TRBV5-1	TRBJ2-1	CASSATGTWGEQFF
TRBV18	TRBJ1-1	CASSPRGQDTEAFF
TRBV7-6	TRBJ2-2	CASSLPRGGELFF
TRBV6-1	TRBJ2-1	CASSPRGRFGDNEQFF
TRBV28	TRBJ2-5	CASSYLAGGDQETQYF